This T cell receptor (beta chain) was sequenced during a study of T cell responses to AZD1222 COVID-19 vaccine (dated by TCRdb to the early 2020s). About the study as a whole: TCR sequencing was performed for 230 to 250 trial participants, of whom about 210 were given two doses of AZD1222 and 26 were given two doses of MenACWY control vaccine. Trial participants were enrolled by age into 18-55, 56-69 and 70-plus year subgroups, with around 140, 26 and 57 TCR-sequenced participants respectively. General findings and caveats noted by the study authors: Because no day 14 peak-response samples were available, repertoires were characterized only after the peak T cell response. Participants were mostly white British and included more females than males, and it was suggested by the authors that clonal diversity may have been underestimated. In the small 56-69-year group, the increase in depth fell short of significance, most likely because of low power. Conclusions about previously exposed vaccinees are limited because only 6 or 7 AZD1222 recipients were SARS-CoV-2 seropositive at baseline. The whole spike protein was spanned by vaccine-associated CD4 TCRs, and dominant responses were seen in regions 160-218 and 743-854. After two AZD1222 doses, both the breadth and the depth of spike-specific TCRs were significantly higher than at day 0 and than in MenACWY recipients. Epitopes outside the regions mutated in the B.1.351 and B.1.1.7 variants were reportedly recognized by nearly half of the unique spike-specific TCRs.

What this sample's time point label stands for: about 28 days (+/-7) after the second vaccine dose. AZD1222 recipients whose second dose came at about 4 weeks and those whose second dose came at about 12 weeks were combined into one group, since spike-specific TCR depth and breadth did not differ between the two schedules. Vaccinee samples came from UK trials COV001 and COV002, including a single-blind randomized controlled phase 2/3 trial of AZD1222 (ChAdOx1 nCoV-19) in healthy adults. Trial participant PBMC samples were collected at day 0 and day 28 after the second dose for TCRbeta chain sequencing. From the cysteine up to the phenylalanine, the CDR3 has a length of 14 residues. Only the CDR3 part of the read is kept: 42 bases, read in frame from the first base. The germline V gene (reference sequence) specifies LGHDT as CDR1 and YNNKEL as CDR2. V loses 4 bases of germline sequence and J loses 4 bases, and the interval between the two ends is 13 bases.

Of note for this clone: What this receptor recognizes is not known. Per-nucleotide qualities are absent, and no much larger clonotype sits a single base away.

The CDR3 regions of human TCRbeta chains were analyzed by immunosequencing. Concerning the study's data processing: TCRs in the repertoires were compared against a reference library of SARS-CoV-2-specific TCRs that had been generated with the MIRA antigen-specificity platform. Breadth was defined as the fraction of unique TCRs that were SARS-CoV-2-associated. Depth was defined as the fraction of total T cells that were SARS-CoV-2-associated. Using the MIRA data, each spike-specific TCR was assigned both to the spike region to which the TCR was reactive and to a CD4 or CD8 class. Log10-transformed breadth and depth values were compared by one-way ANOVA with Sidak's multiple comparisons tests. In its TCRdb copy, this immuneACCESS table keeps in-frame sequences only and misses some clones. Where compared with another copy, unresolved V genes explain less than half of these, and the others have no known cause. The V and J calls and the clone size are those of that table, but D and trimming were determined from the DNA. Within this sample are some 140,000 clones, with 80% to 95% of them counted one time only. The top ten clonotypes cover 1.5% to 2% of the sample.

Sequenced here: peripheral blood, sampled 28 days after the second AZD1222 dose. The source is an adult who received the AZD1222 COVID-19 vaccine. Recombination connected TRBV3-1 (or the pseudogene TRBV3-2) to TRBJ1-2; possibly the D gene is TRBD1, per 6 matching bases. The CDR3 is CASSPRGGGYGYTF. The DNA reads TGTGCCAGCAGCCCGCGGGGGGGCGGCTATGGCTACACCTTC.